This record concerns one T cell receptor beta chain sequence. TCRdb itself ran the 5' RACE reads through MiXCR, one entry per CDR3 protein. This repertoire shows 50,000 or so distinct CDR3 sequences, around 7% found once; its top ten account for roughly 24%. These data are taken from a study of T cells after yellow fever vaccination. General study results and limits: A minor fraction of clonotypes spanned both CD4 and CD8 compartments. Sorted repertoires could include abundant contaminating clonotypes from bulk cells.

The V end lost 5 bases, the J end lost 3 bases, and 23 bases lay between the germline ends. The CDR3 runs to 17 residues. Germline lookup yields CDR1 SGHTA and CDR2 FQGTGA. The clonotype comes from a man aged 18 to 29 who received the YFV17D yellow fever vaccine. This chain joins TRBV7-3 and TRBJ2-7, with D possibly being TRBD1 or TRBD2 (7 bases each). The sample was CD8+ T cells not binding an NS4B(214-222) dextramer, sorted from PBMCs, taken 45 days after the first yellow fever vaccination. The DNA of the CDR3 is TGTGCCAGCAGCGCCCGACAGGGAGGGGGCTTCCTCTACGAGCAGTACGTC. It translates to CASSARQGGGFLYEQYV.